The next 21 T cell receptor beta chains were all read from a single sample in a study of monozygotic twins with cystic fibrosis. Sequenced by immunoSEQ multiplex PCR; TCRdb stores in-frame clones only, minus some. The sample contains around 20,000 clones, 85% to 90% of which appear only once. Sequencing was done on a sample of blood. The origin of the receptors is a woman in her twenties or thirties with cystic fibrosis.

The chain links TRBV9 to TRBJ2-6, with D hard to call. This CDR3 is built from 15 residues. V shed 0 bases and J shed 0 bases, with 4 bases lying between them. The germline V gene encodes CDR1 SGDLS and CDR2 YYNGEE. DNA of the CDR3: TGTGCCAGCAGCGTAGCCCCCTCTGGGGCCAACGTCCTGACTTTC. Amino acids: CASSVAPSGANVLTF.

The CDR3 DNA reads as TGTGCCAGCAGTGAAGACACCCTACACCCGCAGGGGGAAAAACTGTTTTTT. Its translation is CASSEDTLHPQGEKLFF. V gene TRBV6-1 combines with J gene TRBJ1-4; D perhaps matches TRBD1 (6 bases). The V gene lost 1 base and the J gene lost 8 bases, with 20 bases spanning the gap. The CDR3 length is 17 residues. The V gene's germline CDR1 is MNHNS and CDR2 SASEGT.

The CDR3 reads CARGGQFF. DNA for the CDR3: TGTGCCAGAGGAGGCCAGTTCTTC. The chain uses TRBV2 and TRBJ2-1, with D perhaps matching TRBD2 (5 bases). The CDR3 extends over 8 amino acids. V was cut by 9 bases and J by 13 bases, with 7 bases left in between. Germline-derived CDR1 and CDR2 are SNHLY and FYNNEI.

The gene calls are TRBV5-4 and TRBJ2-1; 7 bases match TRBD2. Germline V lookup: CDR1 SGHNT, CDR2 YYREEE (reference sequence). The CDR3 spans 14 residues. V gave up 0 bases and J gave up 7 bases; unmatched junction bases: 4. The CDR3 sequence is CASSLERGENEQFF. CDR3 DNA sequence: TGTGCCAGCAGCTTGGAGCGGGGTGAGAATGAGCAGTTCTTC.

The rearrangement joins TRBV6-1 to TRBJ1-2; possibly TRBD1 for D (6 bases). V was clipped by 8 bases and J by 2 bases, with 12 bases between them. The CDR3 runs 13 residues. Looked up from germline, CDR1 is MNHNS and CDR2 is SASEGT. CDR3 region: CASEYRENYGYTF. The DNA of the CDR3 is TGTGCCAGCGAATACAGGGAAAACTATGGCTACACCTTC.

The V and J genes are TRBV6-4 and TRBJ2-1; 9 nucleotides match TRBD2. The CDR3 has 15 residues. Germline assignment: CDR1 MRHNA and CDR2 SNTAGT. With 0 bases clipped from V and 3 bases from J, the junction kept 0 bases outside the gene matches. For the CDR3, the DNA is TGTGCCAGCAGTGACTCAGCGGGGGGCTACAATGAGCAGTTCTTC. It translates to CASSDSAGGYNEQFF.

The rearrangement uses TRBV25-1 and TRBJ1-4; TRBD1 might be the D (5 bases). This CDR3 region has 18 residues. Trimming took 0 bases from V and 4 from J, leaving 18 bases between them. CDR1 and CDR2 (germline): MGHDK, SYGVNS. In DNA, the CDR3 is TGTGCCAGCAGTGAATATCTCTCGGGAGGGCAGGGTAATGAAAAACTGTTTTTT. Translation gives CASSEYLSGGQGNEKLFF. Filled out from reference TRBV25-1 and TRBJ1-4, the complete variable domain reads EADIYQTPRYLVIGTGKKITLECSQTMGHDKMYWYQQDPGMELHLIHYSYGVNSTEKGDLSSESTVSRIRTEHFPLTLESARPSHTSQYLCASSEYLSGGQGNEKLFFGSGTQLSVL.

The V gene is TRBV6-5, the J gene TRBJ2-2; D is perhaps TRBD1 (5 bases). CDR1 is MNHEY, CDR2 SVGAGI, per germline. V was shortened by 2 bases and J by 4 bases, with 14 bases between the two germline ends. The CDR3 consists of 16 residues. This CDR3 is CASSYVGLPGTGELFF. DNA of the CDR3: TGTGCCAGCAGTTACGTGGGGCTCCCGGGCACCGGGGAGCTGTTTTTT.

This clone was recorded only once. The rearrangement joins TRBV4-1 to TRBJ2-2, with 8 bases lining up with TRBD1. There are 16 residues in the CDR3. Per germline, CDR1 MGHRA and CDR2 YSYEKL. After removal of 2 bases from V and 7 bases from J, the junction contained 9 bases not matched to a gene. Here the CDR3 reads CASSQKGSQGGGELFF. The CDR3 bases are TGCGCCAGCAGCCAAAAAGGCTCACAGGGGGGCGGGGAGCTGTTTTTT.

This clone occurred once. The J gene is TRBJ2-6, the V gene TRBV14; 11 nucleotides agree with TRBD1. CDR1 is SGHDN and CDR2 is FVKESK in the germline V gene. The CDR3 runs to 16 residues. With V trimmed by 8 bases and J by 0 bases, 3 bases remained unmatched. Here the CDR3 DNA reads TGTGCCAGCGGGACAGGGGGATTCTCTGGGGCCAACGTCCTGACTTTC. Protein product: CASGTGGFSGANVLTF.

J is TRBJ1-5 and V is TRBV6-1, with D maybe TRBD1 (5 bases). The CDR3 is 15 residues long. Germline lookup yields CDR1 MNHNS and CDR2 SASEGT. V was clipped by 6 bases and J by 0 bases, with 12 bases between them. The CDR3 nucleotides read TGTGCCAGCAGCATACAGGCTTATAGCAATCAGCCCCAGCATTTT. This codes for CASSIQAYSNQPQHF.

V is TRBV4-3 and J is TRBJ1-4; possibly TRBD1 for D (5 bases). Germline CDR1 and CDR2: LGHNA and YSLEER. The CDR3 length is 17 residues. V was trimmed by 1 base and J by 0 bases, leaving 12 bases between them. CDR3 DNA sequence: TGCGCCAGCAGCCAAGTCCAGGGATCTGCAACTAATGAAAAACTGTTTTTT. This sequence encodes CASSQVQGSATNEKLFF.

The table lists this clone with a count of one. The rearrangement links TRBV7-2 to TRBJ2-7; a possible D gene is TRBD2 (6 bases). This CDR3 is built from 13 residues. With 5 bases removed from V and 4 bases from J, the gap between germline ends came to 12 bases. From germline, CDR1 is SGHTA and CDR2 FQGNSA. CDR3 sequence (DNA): TGTGCCAGCAGCCGGGACTCTGGGTACGAGCAGTACTTC. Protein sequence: CASSRDSGYEQYF.

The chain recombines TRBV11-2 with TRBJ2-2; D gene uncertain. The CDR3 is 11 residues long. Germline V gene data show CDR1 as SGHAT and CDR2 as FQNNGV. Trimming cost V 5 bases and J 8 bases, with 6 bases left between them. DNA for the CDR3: TGTGCCAGCAGCCTTCTGGGGGAGCTGTTTTTT. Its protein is CASSLLGELFF.

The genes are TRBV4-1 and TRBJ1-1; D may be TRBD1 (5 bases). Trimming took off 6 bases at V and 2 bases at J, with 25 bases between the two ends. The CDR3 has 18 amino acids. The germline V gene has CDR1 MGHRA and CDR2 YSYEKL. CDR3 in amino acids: CASSRSYFQGLPNTEAFF. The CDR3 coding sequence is TGCGCCAGCAGTCGGTCCTATTTTCAGGGTCTCCCTAACACTGAAGCTTTCTTT.

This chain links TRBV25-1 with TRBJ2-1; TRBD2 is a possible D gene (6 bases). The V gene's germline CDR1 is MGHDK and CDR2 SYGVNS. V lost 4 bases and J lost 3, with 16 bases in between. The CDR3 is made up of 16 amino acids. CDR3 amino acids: CASSGSSGLNYNEQFF. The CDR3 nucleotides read TGTGCCAGCAGTGGCTCTTCGGGACTCAACTACAATGAGCAGTTCTTC.

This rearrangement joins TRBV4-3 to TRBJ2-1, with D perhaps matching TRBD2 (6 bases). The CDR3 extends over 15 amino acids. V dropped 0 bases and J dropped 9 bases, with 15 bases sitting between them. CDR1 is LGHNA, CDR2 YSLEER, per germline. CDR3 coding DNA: TGCGCCAGCAGCCAAGATCGGGCTAGCGAGCTTGAGCAGTTCTTC. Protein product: CASSQDRASELEQFF.

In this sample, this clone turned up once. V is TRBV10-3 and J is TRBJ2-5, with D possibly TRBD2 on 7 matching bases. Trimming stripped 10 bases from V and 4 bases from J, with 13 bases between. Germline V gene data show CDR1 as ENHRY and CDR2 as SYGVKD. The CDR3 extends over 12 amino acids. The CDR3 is CASRGGAETQYF. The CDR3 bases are TGTGCCAGCCGTGGGGGGGCAGAGACCCAGTACTTC.

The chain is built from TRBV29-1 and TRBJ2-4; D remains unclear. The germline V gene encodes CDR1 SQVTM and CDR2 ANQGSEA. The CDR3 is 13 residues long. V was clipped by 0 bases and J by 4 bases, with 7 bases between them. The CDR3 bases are TGCAGCGTTGAAGATCCTCAGAAAAACATTCAGTACTTC. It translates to CSVEDPQKNIQYF.

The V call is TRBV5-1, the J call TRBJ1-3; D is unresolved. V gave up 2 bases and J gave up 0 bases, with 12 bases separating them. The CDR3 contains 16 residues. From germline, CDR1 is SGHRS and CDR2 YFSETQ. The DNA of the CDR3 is TGCGCCAGCAGCTTCGGGCCTTACGGCTCTGGAAACACCATATATTTT. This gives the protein CASSFGPYGSGNTIYF.

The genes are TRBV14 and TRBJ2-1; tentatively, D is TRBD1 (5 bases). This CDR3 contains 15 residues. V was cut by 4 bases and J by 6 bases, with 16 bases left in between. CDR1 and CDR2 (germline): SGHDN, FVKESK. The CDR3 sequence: CASSPLQGSANEQFF. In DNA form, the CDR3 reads TGTGCCAGCAGCCCGTTGCAGGGCTCGGCCAATGAGCAGTTCTTC. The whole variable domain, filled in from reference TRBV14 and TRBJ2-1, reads EAGVTQFPSHSVIEKGQTVTLRCDPISGHDNLYWYRRVMGKEIKFLLHFVKESKQDESGMPNNRFLAERTGGTYSTLKVQPAELEDSGVYFCASSPLQGSANEQFFGPGTRLTVL.